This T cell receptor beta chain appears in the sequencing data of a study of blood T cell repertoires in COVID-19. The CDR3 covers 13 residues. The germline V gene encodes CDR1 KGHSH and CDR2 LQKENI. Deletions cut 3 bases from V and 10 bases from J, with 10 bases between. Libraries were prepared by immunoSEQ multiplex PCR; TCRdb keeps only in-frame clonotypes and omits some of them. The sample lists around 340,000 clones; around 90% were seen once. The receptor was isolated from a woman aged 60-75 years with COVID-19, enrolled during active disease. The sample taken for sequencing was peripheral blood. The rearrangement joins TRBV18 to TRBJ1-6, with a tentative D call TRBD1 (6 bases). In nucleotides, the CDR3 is TGTGCCAGCTCACCGACAGGTGACTCACCCCTCCACTTT. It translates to CASSPTGDSPLHF.